The T cell receptor (beta chain) under discussion was sequenced for a study of blood T cells in healthy people across ages. Study-level findings and limits: As age increased, TCR beta diversity per million T cells fell in a roughly linear fashion.

The CDR3 is 15 amino acids. From germline, CDR1 is SGHTA and CDR2 FQGNSA. Trimming pared 5 bases from V and 4 bases from J, leaving 15 bases between. Using a J-beta primer mix together with a sample-barcoded 5' primer, a second PCR was run for about 6 to 11 cycles. TCRdb reprocessed the 5' RACE reads via MiXCR and lists one record per CDR3 protein. The sample lists about 720,000 distinct CDR3 sequences, about 20% seen once, with approximately 20% in the top ten. This clonotype was counted a few times. Antigen: not known. The chain joins TRBV7-2 to TRBJ1-5; perhaps TRBD1 as D (5 bases). The receptor's source is a man between 70 and 80 years old in good health. The source material was blood. The DNA of the CDR3 is TGTGCCAGCAGCGCACCAGGGTTAAGAAATCAGCCCCAGCATTTT. Translated, it gives CASSAPGLRNQPQHF.